Below, 26 T cell receptor beta chains from the same sample are listed, as sequenced in a study of T cells expressing NK-cell markers. TCRdb re-called the 5' RACE reads and gives one entry per CDR3 protein, without DNA. The repertoire table contains a few hundred thousand distinct CDR3 sequences. The sample was blood T cells: a sorted CD56 or NKG2C T cell subset, CD4+ or CD8+ T cells, or bulk PBMC T cells (not recorded which). Receptors originate from a man younger than 35 in good health.

V is TRBV14 and J is TRBJ2-1; the D call of TRBD2 rests on TCRdb alone, since no DNA is present to check it. Germline-derived CDR1 and CDR2 are SGHDN and FVKESK. This CDR3 spans 13 amino acids. The CDR3 region is CASSHGTSGKQFF.

The chain combines TRBV5-6 with TRBJ2-5; the TCRdb D gene call, TRBD1, has no DNA to confirm it. This CDR3 region has 18 residues. The V gene's germline CDR1 is SGHDT and CDR2 YYEEEE. The CDR3 here is CASTQRGRRTFYQETQYF.

The V call is TRBV11-3, the J call TRBJ2-3; absent DNA, TCRdb's TRBD2 call cannot be checked. CDR1 and CDR2 from the germline V gene are SGHNT and YENEEA. This CDR3 is built from 12 residues. The CDR3 sequence is CASSFTGSTQYF.

The rearrangement uses TRBV7-7 and TRBJ2-1. There are 14 residues in the CDR3. Germline loops: CDR1 SSHAT, CDR2 FNYEAQ (reference sequence). The CDR3 loop is CASSPTWVSNEQFF. The full variable domain, in which reference TRBV7-7 and TRBJ2-1 provide the parts outside the CDR3, is GAGVSQSPRYKVTKRGQDVTLRCDPISSHATLYWYQQALGQGPEFLTYFNYEAQPDKSGLPSDRFSAERPEGSISTLTIQRTEQRDSAMYRCASSPTWVSNEQFFGPGTRLTVL.

V and J are TRBV18 and TRBJ2-3; TCRdb reports TRBD2, a call that lacks DNA to check it against. Looked up from germline, CDR1 is KGHSH and CDR2 is LQKENI. The CDR3 has 17 residues. CDR3 amino acids: CASSYLAGEGSTDTQYF. Variable domain in full (rest from reference TRBV18 and TRBJ2-3): NAGVMQNPRHLVRRRGQEARLRCSPMKGHSHVYWYRQLPEEGLKFMVYLQKENIIDESGMPKERFSAEFPKEGPSILRIQQVVRGDSAAYFCASSYLAGEGSTDTQYFGPGTRLTVL.

The chain is built from TRBV13 and TRBJ2-7; lacking DNA, the TRBD2 call made by TCRdb goes unchecked. The CDR3 covers 19 residues. Germline-derived CDR1 and CDR2 are PRHDT and FYEKMQ (reference sequence). This CDR3 reads CASSSKTGLAGGTSYEQYF.

The chain recombines TRBV12-3 or TRBV12-4 with TRBJ1-4. The CDR3 is 17 amino acids. The CDR3 protein is CASSLLGRVATNEKLFF.

The rearrangement links TRBV25-1 to TRBJ2-6. Germline loops: CDR1 MGHDK, CDR2 SYGVNS. CDR3 length: 15 amino acids. CDR3 sequence: CASSEVGPGANVLTF.

This chain links TRBV25-1 with TRBJ2-5; TCRdb outputs TRBD1, but without DNA this stays unchecked. CDR1 and CDR2 (germline): MGHDK, SYGVNS. CDR3 length: 16 amino acids. This chain's CDR3 is CASSLSGPGVQETQYF. The full variable domain, with the rest looked up from reference TRBV25-1 and TRBJ2-5, is EADIYQTPRYLVIGTGKKITLECSQTMGHDKMYWYQQDPGMELHLIHYSYGVNSTEKGDLSSESTVSRIRTEHFPLTLESARPSHTSQYLCASSLSGPGVQETQYFGPGTRLLVL.

The chain joins TRBV2 to TRBJ2-3; TCRdb's D gene call, TRBD1, goes unchecked for lack of DNA. CDR3 size: 14 residues. The germline CDR1 and CDR2 sequences are SNHLY and FYNNEI. The CDR3 loop is CASSSREVTDTQYF.

The V gene is TRBV12-3 or TRBV12-4, the J gene TRBJ2-2; with no DNA, the TCRdb D assignment of TRBD2 cannot be verified. The CDR3 spans 15 residues. The CDR3: CASSRLAGSAGELFF.

J is TRBJ2-1 and V is TRBV6-5; TCRdb reports TRBD1, a call that lacks DNA to check it against. Germline CDR1 is MNHEY and CDR2 is SVGAGI. This CDR3 is built from 13 residues. CDR3: CASSHTGENEQFF.

J is TRBJ1-4 and V is TRBV10-3; TCRdb returns TRBD1, unconfirmable since there is no DNA. Germline assignment: CDR1 ENHRY and CDR2 SYGVKD. There are 14 residues in the CDR3. This chain's CDR3 is CAISSGTEQEKLFF.

The rearrangement uses TRBV20-1 and TRBJ2-7; TCRdb names TRBD1, which stays unverified in the absence of DNA. The CDR3 is 15 amino acids. Germline values: CDR1 DFQATT, CDR2 SNEGSKA (reference sequence). Here the CDR3 reads CSARDRRGGSYEQYF.

The chain couples TRBV4-1 to TRBJ1-4; the TRBD1 assignment by TCRdb is unverifiable without DNA. This CDR3 has 14 amino acids. The germline V gene encodes CDR1 MGHRA and CDR2 YSYEKL. The CDR3 loop is CASSHGQGGEKLFF.

The chain carries TRBV6-2 or TRBV6-3 and TRBJ2-3; the TCRdb call, TRBD2, lacks DNA for checking. In germline, CDR1 is MNHEY, CDR2 SVGEGT. This CDR3 has 17 amino acids. The CDR3: CASSPMGLADSTDTQYF.

V is TRBV25-1 and J is TRBJ1-1. Germline CDR1 and CDR2: MGHDK and SYGVNS. This CDR3 is built from 14 residues. The CDR3 sequence is CASSEWGEGTEAFF.

J is TRBJ2-2 and V is TRBV14; TCRdb gives TRBD1 as the D gene, but with no DNA this cannot be confirmed. CDR1 and CDR2 (germline): SGHDN, FVKESK. The CDR3 totals 14 residues. CDR3 loop: CASSQARTPKELFF.

The V and J genes are TRBV7-8 and TRBJ2-7; with no DNA, the TCRdb D assignment of TRBD1 cannot be verified. CDR3 length: 15 residues. The germline gives CDR1 SGHVS, CDR2 FQNEAQ. The CDR3 reads CASSLGGTEVYEQYF. The complete variable domain, with remaining parts taken from reference TRBV7-8 and TRBJ2-7, reads GAGVSQSPRYKVAKRGQDVALRCDPISGHVSLFWYQQALGQGPEFLTYFQNEAQLDKSGLPSDRFFAERPEGSVSTLKIQRTQQEDSAVYLCASSLGGTEVYEQYFGPGTRLTVT.

The chain uses TRBV29-1 and TRBJ2-1; absent DNA, TCRdb's TRBD2 call cannot be checked. The CDR3 has 13 residues. The V gene's germline CDR1 is SQVTM and CDR2 ANQGSEA. CDR3 sequence reads: CSVRGLARFGQFF.

The chain carries TRBV5-1 and TRBJ2-1. This CDR3 contains 14 residues. The germline V gene encodes CDR1 SGHRS and CDR2 YFSETQ. CDR3 protein: CASSSNGWDNEQFF. The full variable domain, in which reference TRBV5-1 and TRBJ2-1 provide the parts outside the CDR3, is KAGVTQTPRYLIKTRGQQVTLSCSPISGHRSVSWYQQTPGQGLQFLFEYFSETQRNKGNFPGRFSGRQFSNSRSEMNVSTLELGDSALYLCASSSNGWDNEQFFGPGTRLTVL.

The V and J genes are TRBV5-6 and TRBJ2-5; TCRdb's assignment of TRBD2 cannot be checked, as there is no DNA. CDR1 is SGHDT and CDR2 is YYEEEE in the germline V gene. The CDR3 spans 17 residues. CDR3 sequence: CASSPQTSGRYSETQYF.

The rearrangement uses TRBV3-1 and TRBJ2-5; without DNA, the TCRdb call of TRBD2 cannot be checked. The CDR3 length is 14 residues. Germline CDR1 is LGHDT and CDR2 is YNNKEL (reference sequence). CDR3 protein: CASSNGLVSETQYF.

The V gene is TRBV29-1, the J gene TRBJ2-3; checking the TCRdb D call of TRBD2 is not possible without DNA. This CDR3 region has 15 residues. The germline gives CDR1 SQVTM, CDR2 ANQGSEA. The CDR3 sequence is CSVEGDVREPDTQYF.

The chain links TRBV5-4 to TRBJ2-2; TCRdb designates TRBD1, a call that cannot be tested without DNA. The germline V gene encodes CDR1 SGHNT and CDR2 YYREEE (reference sequence). The CDR3 loop spans 14 amino acids. CDR3 sequence reads: CASSVRQGTGELFF.

The chain is built from TRBV20-1 and TRBJ1-1. The CDR3 loop spans 11 amino acids. The germline CDR1 and CDR2 sequences are DFQATT and SNEGSKA (reference sequence). CDR3 protein: CSASRATEAFF.